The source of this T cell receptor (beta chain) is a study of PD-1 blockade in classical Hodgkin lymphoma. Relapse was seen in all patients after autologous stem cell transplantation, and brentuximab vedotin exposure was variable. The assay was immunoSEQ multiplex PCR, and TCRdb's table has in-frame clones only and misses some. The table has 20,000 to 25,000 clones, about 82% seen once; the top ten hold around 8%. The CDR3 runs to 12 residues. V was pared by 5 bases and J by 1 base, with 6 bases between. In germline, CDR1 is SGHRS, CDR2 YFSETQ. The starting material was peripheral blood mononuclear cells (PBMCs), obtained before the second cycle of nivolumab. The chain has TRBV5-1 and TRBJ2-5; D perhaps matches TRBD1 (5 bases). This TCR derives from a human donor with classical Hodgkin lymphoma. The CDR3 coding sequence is TGCGCCAGCAGTGACAGCCAAGAGACCCAGTACTTC. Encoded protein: CASSDSQETQYF.